A selection of T cell receptor beta chains follows, all from one sample in a study of T cells in localized non-small cell lung cancer. The table came from immunoSEQ multiplex PCR; TCRdb's copy has only in-frame clones and leaves some out. The table includes about 53,000 clones, over 70% detected once. The specimen comprised peripheral blood mononuclear cells, sampled before any cancer treatment. These receptors were collected from a man aged 40 to 70 with stage III lung adenocarcinoma. Each CDR3 is given with its conserved first and last residue. The size field is filled for only some rows; it gives once, few, many or a size class.

J gene	clone size	V gene	CDR3 protein
TRBJ1-5	-	TRBV5-1	CASSLDGAGRQPQHF
TRBJ2-5	-	TRBV29-1	CSAPRGQGPEAQYF
TRBJ1-1	few	TRBV6-1	CASSEGWSAGTEAFF
TRBJ2-2	-	TRBV25-1	CASMRAGEGELFF
TRBJ2-2	-	TRBV19	CASSVGQVPGELFF
TRBJ2-7	-	TRBV10-3	CAISDPMTGLDEQYF
TRBJ2-5	-	TRBV29-1	CSADNQETQYF
TRBJ1-1	-	TRBV7-2	CASRLVNEAFF
TRBJ1-1	-	TRBV7-9	CASSYSQGGNTEAFF
TRBJ1-3	-	TRBV5-3	CARSFDSSGNTIYF
TRBJ1-4	-	TRBV2	CASERDVREKLFF
TRBJ2-5	medium-sized	TRBV7-9	CASSLGTEPKIQETQYF
TRBJ1-1	-	TRBV6-5	CASSYSEVNTEAFF
TRBJ1-1	-	TRBV15	CATSRDGPPEAFF
TRBJ2-7	-	TRBV10-3	CAIMEGGSYEQYF
TRBJ1-2	-	TRBV11-3	CASSSGGGVPRGYGYTF
TRBJ2-7	-	TRBV6-5	CASSLGTGASYEQYF
TRBJ1-3	-	TRBV7-8	CASSPYGQSSGNTIYF
TRBJ2-7	-	TRBV6-5	CASSYGFGGYEQYF
TRBJ2-2	few	TRBV5-1	CASSLTGTGELFF
TRBJ2-1	-	TRBV9	CASSETGSYNEQFF
-	-	TRBV5-1	CASSSNVNVGHYPYEQYF
TRBJ1-1	-	TRBV2	CASSELGTAGAFF
TRBJ2-7	few	TRBV19	CASSIARASYYEQYF
TRBJ2-5	-	TRBV7-9	CASSLRGQRETQYF
TRBJ1-1	-	TRBV7-9	CASRGGQGANTEAFF
TRBJ1-1	-	TRBV29-1	CSVGTGDRESDTEAFF
TRBJ2-3	-	TRBV14	CASSQGTILGTQYF
TRBJ2-7	once	TRBV5-1	CASSPGTSGGSTDEQYF
TRBJ2-5	-	TRBV5-1	CASSPGQHQETQYF
TRBJ2-3	-	TRBV5-6	CASRTGPSNTDTQYF